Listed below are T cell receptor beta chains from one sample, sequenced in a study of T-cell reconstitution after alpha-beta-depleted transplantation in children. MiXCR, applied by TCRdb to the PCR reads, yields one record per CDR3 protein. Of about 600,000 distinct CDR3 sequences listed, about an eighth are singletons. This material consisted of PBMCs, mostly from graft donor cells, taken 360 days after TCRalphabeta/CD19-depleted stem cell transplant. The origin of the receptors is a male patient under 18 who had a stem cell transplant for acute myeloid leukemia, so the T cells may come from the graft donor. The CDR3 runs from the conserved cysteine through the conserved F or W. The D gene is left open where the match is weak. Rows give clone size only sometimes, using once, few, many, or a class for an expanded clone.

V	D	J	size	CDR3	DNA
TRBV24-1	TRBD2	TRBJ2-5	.	CATSDLGTSGSWETQYF	TGTGCCACCAGTGATCTTGGGACTAGCGGGAGCTGGGAGACCCAGTACTTC
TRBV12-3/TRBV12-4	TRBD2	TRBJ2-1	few	CASSLSASGRANEQFF	TGTGCCAGCAGTTTATCGGCCAGCGGGAGGGCCAATGAGCAGTTCTTC
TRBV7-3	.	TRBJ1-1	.	CASSPAGGRVNTEAFF	TGTGCCAGCAGCCCGGCGGGCGGTAGAGTGAACACTGAAGCTTTCTTT
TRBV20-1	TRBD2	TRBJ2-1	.	CSAKIGLAGIQVYNEQFF	TGCAGTGCTAAGATCGGACTAGCGGGGATTCAGGTCTACAATGAGCAGTTCTTC
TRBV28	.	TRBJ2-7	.	CASSLGGLQTYEQYF	TGTGCCAGCAGCCTTGGGGGACTCCAAACCTACGAGCAGTACTTC
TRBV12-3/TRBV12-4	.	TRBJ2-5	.	CASSLHGKTQYF	TGTGCCAGCAGTTTACACGGCAAGACCCAGTACTTC
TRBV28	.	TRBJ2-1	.	CASSFSSTRGSYNEQFF	TGTGCCAGCAGTTTTTCTTCAACGCGCGGCTCCTACAATGAGCAGTTCTTC
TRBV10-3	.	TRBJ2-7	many	CAISESTRSPYEQYF	TGTGCCATCAGTGAGTCGACTAGATCCCCTTACGAGCAGTACTTC
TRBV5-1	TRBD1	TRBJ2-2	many	CASSLIGQGAPNTGELFF	TGCGCCAGCAGCTTGATTGGACAGGGGGCACCGAACACCGGGGAGCTGTTTTTT
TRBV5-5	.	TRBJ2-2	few	CASSLASGVGELFF	TGTGCCAGCAGCTTGGCCTCAGGGGTCGGGGAGCTGTTTTTT
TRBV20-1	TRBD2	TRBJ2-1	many	CSAPLSGSSYNEQFF	TGCAGTGCTCCACTTAGCGGGAGCTCCTACAATGAGCAGTTCTTC
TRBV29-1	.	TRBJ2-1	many	CSVAPSSYNEQFF	TGCAGCGTTGCCCCGTCCTCCTACAATGAGCAGTTCTTC
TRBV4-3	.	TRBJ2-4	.	CASSQGSLTKNIQYF	TGCGCCAGCAGCCAAGGGTCCCTAACCAAAAACATTCAGTACTTC
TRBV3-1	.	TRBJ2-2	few	CASSQGIYTGELFF	TGTGCCAGCAGCCAAGGAATCTACACCGGGGAGCTGTTTTTT
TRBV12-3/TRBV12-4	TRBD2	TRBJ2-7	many	CASSRTSGMVSYEQYF	TGTGCCAGCAGTCGGACTAGCGGGATGGTATCCTACGAGCAGTACTTC
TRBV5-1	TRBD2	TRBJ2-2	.	CASISTSGNTGELFF	TGCGCCAGCATCTCCACTAGCGGGAACACCGGGGAGCTGTTTTTT
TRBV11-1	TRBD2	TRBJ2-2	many	CASSLLTSGLGGELFF	TGTGCCAGCAGCTTACTGACTAGCGGCTTGGGAGGGGAGCTGTTTTTT
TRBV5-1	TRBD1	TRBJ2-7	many	CASNRDRVSYEQYF	TGCGCCAGCAACCGGGACAGGGTATCCTACGAGCAGTACTTC
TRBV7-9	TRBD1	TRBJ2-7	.	CASSSRTGDTYEQYF	TGTGCCAGCAGCTCGCGGACAGGTGATACCTACGAGCAGTACTTC
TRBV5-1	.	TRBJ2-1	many	CASSFLTSGTGSTTSYNEQFF	TGCGCCAGCAGCTTCCTAACCTCCGGGACGGGCAGCACGACCTCCTACAATGAGCAGTTCTTC
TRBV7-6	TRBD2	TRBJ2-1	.	CASSARVAGGSEQFF	TGTGCCAGCAGCGCCAGAGTAGCGGGGGGGTCTGAGCAGTTCTTC
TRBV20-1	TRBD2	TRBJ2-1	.	CSSYAGGHLGEQFF	TGCAGCTCTTATGCGGGAGGGCACCTCGGTGAGCAGTTCTTC
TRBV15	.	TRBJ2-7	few	CATSRDGGQYF	TGTGCCACCAGCAGAGATGGCGGGCAGTACTTC
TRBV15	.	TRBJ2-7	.	CATSRDRALTYEQYF	TGTGCCACCAGCCGCGACAGAGCCCTGACCTACGAGCAGTACTTC
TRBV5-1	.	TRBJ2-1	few	CASSLAGPSALF	TGCGCCAGCAGCTTAGCCGGACCTTCAGCGCTCTTC
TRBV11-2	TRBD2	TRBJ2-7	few	CASSLESGRYYEQYF	TGTGCCAGCAGCTTAGAAAGCGGGAGGTACTACGAGCAGTACTTC
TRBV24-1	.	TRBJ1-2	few	CATSDSDRGGYYGYTF	TGTGCCACCAGTGATTCCGACAGAGGCGGATACTATGGCTACACCTTC
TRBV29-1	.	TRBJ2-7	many	CSVGPRGSYEQYF	TGCAGCGTTGGCCCCAGGGGCTCCTACGAGCAGTACTTC
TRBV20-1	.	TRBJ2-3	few	CSATPTGEGTDTQYF	TGCAGTGCCACCCCGACAGGGGAGGGTACAGATACGCAGTATTTT
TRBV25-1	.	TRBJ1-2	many	CASSDAGDGYTF	TGTGCCAGCAGTGATGCAGGGGATGGCTACACCTTC
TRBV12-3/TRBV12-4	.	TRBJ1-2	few	CASRLQGGIGYTF	TGTGCCAGCAGGCTACAGGGAGGAATTGGCTACACCTTC
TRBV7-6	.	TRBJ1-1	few	CASSLIGGNTEAFF	TGTGCCAGCAGCTTAATCGGGGGGAACACTGAAGCTTTCTTT
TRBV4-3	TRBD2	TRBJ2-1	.	CASSPGSLAEYNEQFF	TGCGCCAGCAGCCCCGGAAGTCTAGCGGAGTACAATGAGCAGTTCTTC
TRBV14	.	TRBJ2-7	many	CASSQERTRPISYEQYF	TGTGCCAGCAGCCAAGAACGGACTCGGCCTATCTCCTACGAGCAGTACTTC
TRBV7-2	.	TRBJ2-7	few	CASSRLGGPYEQYF	TGTGCCAGCAGCCGCCTTGGGGGCCCCTACGAGCAGTACTTC
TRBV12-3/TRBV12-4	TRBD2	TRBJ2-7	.	CASSFGLAGGNYEQYF	TGTGCCAGCAGTTTTGGACTAGCGGGAGGCAACTACGAGCAGTACTTC
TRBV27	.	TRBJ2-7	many	CASRSGYEQYF	TGTGCCAGCAGGAGTGGGTACGAGCAGTACTTC
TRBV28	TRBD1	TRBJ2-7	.	CASRKTGGYEQYF	TGTGCCAGCCGCAAAACAGGGGGGTACGAGCAGTACTTC
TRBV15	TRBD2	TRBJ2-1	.	CATSSGLAGATNEQFF	TGTGCCACCAGCAGTGGACTAGCGGGAGCCACCAATGAGCAGTTCTTC
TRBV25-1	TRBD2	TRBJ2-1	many	CASSEASGRVEQFF	TGTGCCAGCAGTGAGGCTAGCGGGCGGGTTGAGCAGTTCTTC
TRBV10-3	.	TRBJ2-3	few	CAVNRGGTDTQYF	TGTGCCGTAAACAGGGGGGGGACAGATACGCAGTATTTT
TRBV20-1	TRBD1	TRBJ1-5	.	CSASRTGFNQPQHF	TGCAGTGCTAGCCGGACAGGCTTCAATCAGCCCCAGCATTTT
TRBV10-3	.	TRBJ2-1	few	CAISEYSMADNEQFF	TGTGCCATCAGTGAGTATAGCATGGCGGACAATGAGCAGTTCTTC
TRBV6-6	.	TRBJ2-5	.	CASSYPYEETQYF	TGTGCCAGCAGTTACCCTTACGAAGAGACCCAGTACTTC
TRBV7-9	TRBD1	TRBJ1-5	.	CASSSTGGWGNQPQHF	TGTGCCAGCAGCTCCACAGGGGGCTGGGGCAATCAGCCCCAGCATTTT
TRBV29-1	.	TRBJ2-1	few	CSVAEGLWPNEQFF	TGCAGCGTCGCAGAAGGCCTTTGGCCCAATGAGCAGTTCTTC
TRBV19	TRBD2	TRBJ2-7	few	CASSIASGTYEQYF	TGTGCCAGTAGTATTGCTAGCGGGACCTACGAGCAGTACTTC
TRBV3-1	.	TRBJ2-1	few	CASSQGGGFEQFF	TGTGCCAGCAGCCAAGGGGGCGGTTTTGAGCAGTTCTTC
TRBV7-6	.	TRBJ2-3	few	CASSLGRGGSTDTQYF	TGTGCCAGCAGCCTCGGTCGGGGCGGGAGCACAGATACGCAGTATTTT
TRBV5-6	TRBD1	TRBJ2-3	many	CASSFGTGNTDTQYF	TGTGCCAGCAGCTTCGGGACAGGGAACACAGATACGCAGTATTTT
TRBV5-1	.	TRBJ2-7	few	CASSLGTGATYEQYF	TGCGCCAGCAGCTTAGGAACGGGGGCTACCTACGAGCAGTACTTC
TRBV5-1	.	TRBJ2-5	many	CASSFWPTSNLETQYF	TGCGCCAGCAGCTTCTGGCCAACGTCTAACTTGGAGACCCAGTACTTC
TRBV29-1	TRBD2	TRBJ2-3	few	CSVELIAGGPTRTDTQYF	TGCAGCGTTGAATTGATAGCGGGAGGGCCTACCCGCACAGATACGCAGTATTTT
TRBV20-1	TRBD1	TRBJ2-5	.	CSARDPGQGPQETQYF	TGCAGTGCTAGAGATCCGGGACAGGGACCCCAAGAGACCCAGTACTTC
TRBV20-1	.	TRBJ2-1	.	CSAIGGNEQFF	TGCAGTGCCATAGGGGGGAATGAGCAGTTCTTC
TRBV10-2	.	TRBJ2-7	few	CASSEIGASYEQYF	TGCGCCAGCAGTGAGATCGGGGCCTCCTACGAGCAGTACTTC
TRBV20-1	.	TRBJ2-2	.	CSARDRHGEANTGELFF	TGCAGTGCTAGAGATCGCCATGGGGAAGCTAACACCGGGGAGCTGTTTTTT
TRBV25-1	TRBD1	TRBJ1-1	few	CASSQRQGVGTEAFF	TGTGCCAGCAGCCAGAGACAGGGAGTGGGAACTGAAGCTTTCTTT
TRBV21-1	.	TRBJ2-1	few	CASSMGGSPGTSYNEQFF	TGTGCCAGCTCCATGGGTGGTTCCCCGGGGACCTCCTACAATGAGCAGTTCTTC
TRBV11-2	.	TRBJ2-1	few	CASSPKGGLSYPSSYNEQFF	TGTGCCAGCAGCCCCAAAGGAGGATTAAGTTACCCGAGCTCCTACAATGAGCAGTTCTTC